This T cell receptor (beta chain) came from a study of Graves' ophthalmopathy and Graves' hyperthyroidism. About the research overall: The authors collected peripheral blood at initial diagnosis, before any treatment.

Fresh peripheral blood (approximately 9.2 ml) yielded the PBMCs. Notes on this clonotype: Antigen unknown.

TCR beta CDR3 regions were amplified from RNA transcripts. HTBI primers were used in a first-round RT-PCR, which preceded a second-round multiplex PCR. MiXCR, applied by TCRdb to the multiplex PCR reads, yields one record per CDR3 protein. The sample consists of about 160,000 distinct CDR3 sequences, 35% to 45% of them appearing once. The V gene's germline CDR1 is MNHEY and CDR2 SMNVEV (reference sequence). Trimming removed 1 base from V and 3 bases from J, with 6 bases in between. This CDR3 has 14 amino acids. Study results and caveats: Most thyroid clonotypes expanded beyond 0.001 frequency were also found in blood.

The J gene is TRBJ2-2, the V gene TRBV27; D gene ambiguous. This sequence originates from a man aged 30 to 45 with Graves' ophthalmopathy. Input material: peripheral blood. The CDR3 is CASSLLGDTGELFF. The CDR3 coding sequence is TGTGCCAGCAGTTTATTGGGTGACACCGGGGAGCTGTTTTTT.